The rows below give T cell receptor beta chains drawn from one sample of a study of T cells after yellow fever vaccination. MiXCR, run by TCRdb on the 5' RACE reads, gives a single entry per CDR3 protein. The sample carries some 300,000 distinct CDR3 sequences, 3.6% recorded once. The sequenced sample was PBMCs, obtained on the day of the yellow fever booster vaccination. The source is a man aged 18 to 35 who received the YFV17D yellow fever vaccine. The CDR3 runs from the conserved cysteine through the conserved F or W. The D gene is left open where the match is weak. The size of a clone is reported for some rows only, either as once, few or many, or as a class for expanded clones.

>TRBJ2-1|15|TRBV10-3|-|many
CAISDPRGPYNEQFF
TGTGCCATCAGTGACCCCAGGGGACCCTACAATGAGCAGTTCTTC
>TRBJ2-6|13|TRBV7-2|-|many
CASRFQGANVLTF
TGTGCCAGCAGATTTCAGGGGGCCAACGTCCTGACTTTC
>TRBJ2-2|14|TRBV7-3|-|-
CASSPRGGLVELFF
TGTGCCAGCAGCCCCAGGGGGGGTTTAGTGGAGCTGTTTTTT
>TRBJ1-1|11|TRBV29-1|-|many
CSVVVGTEAFF
TGCAGCGTTGTGGTCGGCACTGAAGCTTTCTTT
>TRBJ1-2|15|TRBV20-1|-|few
CSARDIGQGNYGYTF
TGCAGTGCTAGAGATATTGGCCAGGGTAACTATGGCTACACCTTC
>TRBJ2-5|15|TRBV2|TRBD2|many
CASRPGTSGKETQYF
TGTGCCAGCAGGCCCGGGACTAGCGGGAAAGAGACCCAGTACTTC
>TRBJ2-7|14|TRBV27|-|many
CASSLSPGVYEQYF
TGTGCCAGCAGTTTGTCCCCTGGAGTCTACGAGCAGTACTTC
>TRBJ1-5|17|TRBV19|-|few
CASSIQGRVVRNQPQHF
TGTGCCAGTAGTATCCAGGGGCGAGTCGTTAGGAATCAGCCCCAGCATTTT
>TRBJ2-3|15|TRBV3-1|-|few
CASSGYGWATDTQYF
TGTGCCAGCAGCGGCTACGGGTGGGCGACAGATACGCAGTATTTT
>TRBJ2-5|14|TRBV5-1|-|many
CASSLAPVGETQYF
TGCGCCAGCAGCTTGGCCCCAGTAGGAGAGACCCAGTACTTC
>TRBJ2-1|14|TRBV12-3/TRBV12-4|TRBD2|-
CASSWGLLYNEQFF
TGTGCCAGCAGTTGGGGACTACTCTACAATGAGCAGTTCTTC
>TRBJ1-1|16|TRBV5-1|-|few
CASSLGAQRGNTEAFF
TGCGCCAGCAGCTTGGGGGCGCAAAGGGGGAACACTGAAGCTTTCTTT
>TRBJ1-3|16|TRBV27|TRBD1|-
CASMVSGTGAGNTIYF
TGTGCCAGCATGGTCTCCGGGACAGGGGCTGGAAACACCATATATTTT
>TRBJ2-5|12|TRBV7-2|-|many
CASSGVGQTQYF
TGTGCCAGCAGCGGTGTTGGACAGACCCAGTACTTC
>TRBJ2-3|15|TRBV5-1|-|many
CASSLDEGLTDTQYF
TGCGCCAGCAGCTTGGACGAGGGGTTAACAGATACGCAGTATTTT
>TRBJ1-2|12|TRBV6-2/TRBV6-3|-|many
CASTVTGGGYTF
TGTGCCAGCACCGTGACAGGCGGTGGCTACACCTTC
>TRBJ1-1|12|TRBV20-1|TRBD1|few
CSARYRGTEAFF
TGCAGTGCTAGGTACAGGGGCACTGAAGCTTTCTTT
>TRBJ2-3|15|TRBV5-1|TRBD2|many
CASSLSAGGADTQYF
TGTGCCAGCAGTTTATCCGCGGGGGGGGCAGATACGCAGTATTTT
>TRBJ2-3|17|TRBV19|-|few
CASSIVLRGGRTDTQYF
TGTGCCAGTAGTATAGTTCTGAGGGGCGGACGCACAGATACGCAGTATTTT
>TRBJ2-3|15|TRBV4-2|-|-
CASSLTGGDTDTQYF
TGTGCCAGCAGCCTGACCGGCGGGGACACAGATACGCAGTATTTT
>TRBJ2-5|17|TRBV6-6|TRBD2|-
CASSFQELAGGRETQYF
TGTGCCAGCAGTTTCCAAGAACTAGCGGGGGGGAGGGAGACCCAGTACTTC
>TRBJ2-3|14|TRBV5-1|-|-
CASSPPGTSDTQYF
TGCGCCAGCAGCCCACCTGGGACATCAGATACGCAGTATTTT
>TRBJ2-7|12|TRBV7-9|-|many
CASISRTYEQYF
TGTGCCAGCATCAGCCGTACCTACGAGCAGTACTTC
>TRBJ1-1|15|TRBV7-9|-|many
CASSLGIGGDTEAFF
TGTGCCAGCAGCTTGGGGATCGGGGGGGACACTGAAGCTTTCTTT
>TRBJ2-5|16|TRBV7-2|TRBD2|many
CASSPRLAGEQETQYF
TGTGCCAGCAGCCCTCGACTAGCGGGGGAGCAAGAGACCCAGTACTTC
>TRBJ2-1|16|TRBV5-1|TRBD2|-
CASSFRTSLQYNEQFF
TGCGCCAGCAGCTTTAGGACTAGCTTACAATACAATGAGCAGTTCTTC
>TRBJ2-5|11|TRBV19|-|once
CASCIAETQYF
TGTGCCAGTTGTATAGCAGAGACCCAGTACTTC
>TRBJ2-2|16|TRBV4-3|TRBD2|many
CASSRQRDYLTGELFF
TGCGCCAGCAGCCGTCAGAGGGACTACCTCACCGGGGAGCTGTTTTTT
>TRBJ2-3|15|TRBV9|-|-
CASSVTGLSSDTQYF
TGTGCCAGCAGCGTAACCGGGCTGAGCTCAGATACGCAGTATTTT
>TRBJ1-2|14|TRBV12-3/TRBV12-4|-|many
CASSDRSKDYGYTF
TGTGCCAGCAGCGATAGGAGTAAGGACTATGGCTACACCTTC
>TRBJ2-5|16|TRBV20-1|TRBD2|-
CSASSPRTSGPETQYF
TGCAGTGCTAGTAGCCCCCGTACTAGCGGGCCCGAGACCCAGTACTTC